What follows are 4 T cell receptor beta chains derived from one specimen sequenced in a study of T cell changes during pregnancy in multiple sclerosis. Profiling relied on immunoSEQ multiplex PCR, and the TCRdb table lists in-frame clones only, not all of them. The sample lists about 59,000 clones; about 95% were seen once. The sample here was CD8+ T cells from peripheral blood mononuclear cells, taken after pregnancy. The receptor set was obtained from a female donor with multiple sclerosis, enrolled in a pregnancy study.

The V gene is TRBV19, the J gene TRBJ2-1; TRBD2 matches at 8 bases. Germline CDR1 and CDR2: LNHDA and SQIVND (reference sequence). J gave up 7 bases and V 7 bases, and 9 bases lay outside the gene matches. This CDR3 spans 14 amino acids. CDR3 in amino acids: CASNWAGGRNEQFF. Here the CDR3 DNA reads TGTGCCAGTAATTGGGCGGGAGGTCGAAATGAGCAGTTCTTC.

The chain couples TRBV27 to TRBJ1-4, with TRBD1 matching 7 bases. The CDR3 runs to 14 residues. The junction had 5 bases not matched to a gene; V was cut back by 5 bases and J by 5 bases. CDR1 and CDR2 (germline): MNHEY, SMNVEV (reference sequence). Here the CDR3 DNA reads TGTGCCAGCAGTCCGGGACAGCAAAATGAAAAACTGTTTTTT. This codes for CASSPGQQNEKLFF. Variable domain in full (rest from reference TRBV27 and TRBJ1-4): EAQVTQNPRYLITVTGKKLTVTCSQNMNHEYMSWYRQDPGLGLRQIYYSMNVEVTDKGDVPEGYKVSRKEKRNFPLILESPSPNQTSLYFCASSPGQQNEKLFFGSGTQLSVL.

V gene TRBV15 combines with J gene TRBJ2-7, with 12 bases fitting TRBD1. This CDR3 has 16 amino acids. Germline loops: CDR1 LNHNV, CDR2 YYDKDF (reference sequence). Unmatched junction bases numbered 6, after V lost 0 bases and J lost 6 bases. The CDR3 reads CATSRDTGQGAGEQYF. CDR3 nucleotides: TGTGCCACCAGCAGAGATACGGGACAGGGGGCAGGCGAGCAGTACTTC.

The J gene is TRBJ1-2, the V gene TRBV27, with 11 bases identical to TRBD1. Germline values: CDR1 MNHEY, CDR2 SMNVEV (reference sequence). The CDR3 loop spans 15 amino acids. V was pared by 0 bases and J by 7 bases, with 4 bases of the junction left unmatched. CDR3 protein: CASSLSWTGGTGYTF. The CDR3, as DNA: TGTGCCAGCAGTTTATCCTGGACAGGGGGCACTGGCTACACCTTC.